This T cell receptor beta chain is from a study of blood T cell repertoires in COVID-19. CDR3 length equals 20 residues. The germline CDR1 and CDR2 sequences are LGHNT and FRNRAP. V dropped 4 bases and J dropped 0; count of bases not matched to a gene: 15. Profiled with immunoSEQ multiplex PCR; TCRdb holds only in-frame clones, not every one. The sample lists almost 70,000 clones, 85% to 90% occurring once. The sample comprised peripheral blood. The J gene is TRBJ2-2, the V gene TRBV12-5; the match to TRBD1 covers 9 bases. This TCR came from a woman aged 50 to 60 with active COVID-19. The CDR3 is CASGSTFWGDRETNTGELFF. The CDR3, as DNA: TGTGCTAGTGGTTCGACATTTTGGGGGGACAGGGAGACGAACACCGGGGAGCTGTTTTTT.